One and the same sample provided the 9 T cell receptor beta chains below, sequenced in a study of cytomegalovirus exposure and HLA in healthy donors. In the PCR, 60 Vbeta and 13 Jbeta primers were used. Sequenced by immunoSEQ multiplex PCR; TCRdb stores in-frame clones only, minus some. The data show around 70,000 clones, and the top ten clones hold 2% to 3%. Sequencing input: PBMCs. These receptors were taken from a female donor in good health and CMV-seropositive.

The CDR3 region is CASSPRTGSSYNEQFF. The CDR3 nucleotides are TGTGCCAGCAGCCCTAGGACAGGGAGCTCCTACAATGAGCAGTTCTTC. The V gene is TRBV7-6, the J gene TRBJ2-1, with 8 bases aligning to TRBD1. The CDR3 runs 16 residues. Germline V gene lookup returns CDR1 SGHVS and CDR2 FNYEAQ. V gave up 5 bases and J gave up 0 bases; unmatched junction bases: 6.

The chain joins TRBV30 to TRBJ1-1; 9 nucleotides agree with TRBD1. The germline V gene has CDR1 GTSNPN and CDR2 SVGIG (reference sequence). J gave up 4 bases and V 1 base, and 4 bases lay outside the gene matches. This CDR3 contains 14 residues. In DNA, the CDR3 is TGTGCCTGGAGTGGGACAGGGGAGGGCACTGAAGCTTTCTTT. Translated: CAWSGTGEGTEAFF.

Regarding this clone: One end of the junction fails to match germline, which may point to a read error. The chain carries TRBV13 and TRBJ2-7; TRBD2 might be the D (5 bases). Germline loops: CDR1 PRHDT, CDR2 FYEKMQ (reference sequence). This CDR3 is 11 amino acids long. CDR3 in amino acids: CARSSGIEQYF. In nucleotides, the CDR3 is TGTGCCAGAAGCTCCGGGATCGAGCAGTACTTC.

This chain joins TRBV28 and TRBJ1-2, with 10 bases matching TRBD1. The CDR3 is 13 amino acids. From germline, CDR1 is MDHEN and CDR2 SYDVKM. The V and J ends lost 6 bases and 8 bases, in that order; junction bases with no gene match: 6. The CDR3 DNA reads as TGTGCCAGCAGCCCCGGACAGGGGGGCGGCTACACCTTC. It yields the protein CASSPGQGGGYTF.

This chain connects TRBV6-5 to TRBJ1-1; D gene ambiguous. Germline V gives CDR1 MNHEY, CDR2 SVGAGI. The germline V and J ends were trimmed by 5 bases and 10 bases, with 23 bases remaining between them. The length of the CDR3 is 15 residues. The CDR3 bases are TGTGCCAGCAGTACCCAACGCCTTGGAGCGAGTGTAGCTTTCTTT. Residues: CASSTQRLGASVAFF.

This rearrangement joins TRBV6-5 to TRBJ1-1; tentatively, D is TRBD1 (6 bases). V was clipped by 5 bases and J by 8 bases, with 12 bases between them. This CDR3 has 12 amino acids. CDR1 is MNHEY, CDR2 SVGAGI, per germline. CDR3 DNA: TGTGCCAGCAGTGGGACAACCCTAGAAGCTTTCTTT. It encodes CASSGTTLEAFF.

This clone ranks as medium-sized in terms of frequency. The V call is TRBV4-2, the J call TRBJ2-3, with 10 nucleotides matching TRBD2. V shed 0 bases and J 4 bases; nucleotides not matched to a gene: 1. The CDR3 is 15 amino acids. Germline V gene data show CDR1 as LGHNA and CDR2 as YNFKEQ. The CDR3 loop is CASSQEAGGPDTQYF. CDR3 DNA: TGTGCCAGCAGCCAAGAAGCGGGGGGGCCAGATACGCAGTATTTT.

CDR3 sequence: CAWGDSYEQYF. The CDR3 nucleotides read TGTGCCTGGGGTGACAGCTACGAGCAGTACTTC. This rearrangement joins TRBV30 to TRBJ2-7, with D perhaps matching TRBD1 (5 bases). The CDR3 spans 11 residues. V was trimmed by 5 bases and J by 3 bases, leaving 8 bases between them. The germline V gene has CDR1 GTSNPN and CDR2 SVGIG (reference sequence).

CDR3 amino acids: CASSQQLEEVAYEQYF. The CDR3 region has the DNA TGCGCCAGCAGCCAACAGTTGGAGGAGGTTGCCTACGAGCAGTACTTC. The chain joins TRBV4-3 to TRBJ2-7, with D possibly being TRBD2 (5 bases). Germline lookup yields CDR1 LGHNA and CDR2 YSLEER. Trimming removed 2 bases from V and 2 bases from J, with 16 bases in between. The CDR3 sequence is 16 residues long.